This T cell receptor (beta chain) came from a study of neoadjuvant anti-PD-1 for oral cavity cancer. About the research overall: Nivolumab at 3 mg/kg was mostly given biweekly, three to four doses, pre-surgery. Patients without progression received a fourth nivolumab dose around day 43, then surgical resection on days 50-56. Study observations and caveats: With a few patients per group, TCR findings need larger cohorts.

CDR3 length: 13 amino acids. Trimming cost V 3 bases and J 8 bases; bases outside gene matches: 6. Germline CDR1 and CDR2: SNHLY and FYNNEI. This clone was detected many times. The target antigen is unknown. Regarding time point: after neoadjuvant nivolumab, at surgical resection. Repertoires were generated with immunoSEQ multiplex PCR, while TCRdb's copy carries only in-frame clones and drops some. The data show around 35,000 clones, with over 30% seen just once and roughly a sixth held by the top ten. Sequencing was performed on tumor tissue, taken after nivolumab (anti-PD-1) treatment. The sequence came from a person aged 35-79 years with oral cavity squamous cell carcinoma. The chain combines TRBV2 with TRBJ1-2; 7 bases map to TRBD1. In DNA form, the CDR3 reads TGTGCCAGCAGTGAGAGACAGGGTGAAGGCTACACCTTC. It yields the protein CASSERQGEGYTF.